This passage covers 2 T cell receptor beta chains from one sample sequenced in a study of shared clonotypes between healthy human individuals. Using immunoSEQ multiplex PCR, the repertoire was profiled, and TCRdb retains in-frame clones only, with some absent. The table records 950,000 to 1,300,000 clones, about 70% of them present only once. Sequenced material: memory CD4+ T cells sorted from blood. Subset reported: CD45RA-negative fraction. The origin of the receptors is a man between 18 and 29 years old in good health.

V usage is TRBV30 and J usage is TRBJ1-2; 11 bases map to TRBD1. V was pared by 2 bases and J by 1 base, with 12 bases of the junction left unmatched. The CDR3 extends over 18 amino acids. From germline, CDR1 is GTSNPN and CDR2 SVGIG (reference sequence). The CDR3 is CAWSRSPTGTGGNYGYTF. The CDR3, as DNA: TGTGCCTGGAGTCGATCTCCTACCGGGACAGGGGGTAACTATGGCTACACCTTC.

This clone was detected many times. The rearrangement links TRBV4-1 to TRBJ2-2, with D perhaps TRBD1 (5 bases). V gave up 4 bases and J gave up 4 bases, with 13 bases separating them. CDR3 length: 15 amino acids. Germline values: CDR1 MGHRA, CDR2 YSYEKL. CDR3 coding DNA: TGCGCCAGCAGCCCTCCGAGACAGACCACCGGGGAGCTGTTTTTT. This encodes CASSPPRQTTGELFF.